This T cell receptor beta chain was obtained from a study of blood T cell repertoires in COVID-19 (dated by TCRdb to the early 2020s). Study-level background: Samples covering the acute and convalescent phases of COVID-19 were provided by collaborators in the United States, Italy and Spain. Nearly every sample came with metadata listing a de-identified subject ID, COVID-19 status, age in years and sex. The repertoires were released in a freely available public database intended as a resource for research on the immune response to SARS-CoV-2. Where available, HLA class I and class II types were taken from metadata supplied by the sample provider and were not determined by assay-based typing. Subjects who had been exposed to COVID-19, were actively infected with it, or had recovered from it provided the deeply sampled blood TCRbeta repertoires that made up the dataset. The samples were drawn from the first 160 participants of the ongoing ImmuneRACE study and from about 1,200 subjects provided by 6 global collaborators. The prospective study material was composed of cDNA or gDNA derived from T cells, B-cell-depleted T cells, or PBMCs.

V drops 5 bases and J drops 0 bases, leaving 10 bases in between. The CDR3 starts with the cysteine, ends with the phenylalanine, and has 14 residues. The kept DNA is CDR3 alone, 42 bases in frame from the first base. In the germline V gene, CDR1 corresponds to MDHEN and CDR2 to SYDVKM. Comment on this clone: No cognate antigen has been identified for it. No base qualities exist here, and no much larger clone lies one base off it.

One collaborating source in Seattle enrolled patients while the patients were actively infected and followed the patients over time throughout the course of disease. Collaborating institutions collected whole blood in K2EDTA tubes following their own protocols. For TCRbeta analysis, collaborators shipped samples as frozen whole blood, isolated PBMCs, or DNA extracted from either of those sample types. What the authors observed across the whole study: Clinical and demographic metadata were provided uncurated, with the amount varying by source and participant.

TCRbeta CDR3 regions were amplified from genomic DNA using the immunoSEQ Assay, a bias-controlled multiplex PCR. In the source study's methods: The number of nucleated cells in each sample was estimated from the amplification of reference gene primers within the assay. To quantify the absolute abundance of each unique TCRbeta CDR3 rearrangement, sequence reads were collapsed and filtered. Productive Simpson clonality was computed per sample as the square root of Simpson's diversity index over productive rearrangements. TCRdb limited this immuneACCESS table to in-frame rearrangements with V and J called. A share of clones is missing; checked studies link under half to unresolved V genes, and the rest is unexplained. V and J calls and clone size follow that table, whereas D and trimming were derived from the DNA. This sample gives fewer than 300,000 clones in total; roughly nine tenths of them show up just once. About 2% of the sample is held by the ten biggest clonotypes.

The clonotype originates from a woman aged 25 to 39 with COVID-19, enrolled during active disease. The chain is encoded by TRBV28 joined to TRBJ1-1, and perhaps TRBD1 as D gene, on 5 matching bases. The sample consisted of peripheral blood. The DNA sequence follows: TGTGCCAGCAGTGGGGGGTGGGTGAACACTGAAGCTTTCTTT. It translates to CASSGGWVNTEAFF.